These 14 T cell receptor beta chains were all obtained from the same sample, sequenced in a study of blood T cell repertoires in COVID-19. Assay used: immunoSEQ multiplex PCR; TCRdb lists only in-frame clones, some missing. The table records 40,000 to 50,000 clones, around 87% of them present only once. The specimen was peripheral blood. These receptor sequences come from a man younger than 40 with active or convalescent COVID-19.

This rearrangement joins TRBV27 to TRBJ1-2, with TRBD1 identical over 7 bases. This CDR3 contains 21 residues. V lost 7 bases, J lost 3 bases, and 29 bases stayed unmatched. Germline-derived CDR1 and CDR2 are MNHEY and SMNVEV (reference sequence). CDR3 protein: CASTPSVDRVDDALYYYGYTF. CDR3 nucleotide sequence: TGTGCCAGCACCCCTTCTGTTGACAGGGTGGACGATGCGCTATACTACTATGGCTACACCTTC.

The chain joins TRBV10-1 to TRBJ1-1; D gene uncertain. This CDR3 comprises 15 residues. Looked up from germline, CDR1 is WNHNN and CDR2 is SYGVQD (reference sequence). Trimming removed 0 bases from V and 1 base from J, with 9 bases in between. CDR3 nucleotides: TGCGCCAGCAGTGAGTCAACGGAGAAGAACACTGAAGCTTTCTTT. Translation gives CASSESTEKNTEAFF.

The rearrangement links TRBV29-1 to TRBJ2-1, with 9 nucleotides matching TRBD2. The V segment lost 5 bases and the J segment 3 bases; nucleotides outside the gene matches: 2. CDR3 length: 13 residues. Per germline, CDR1 SQVTM and CDR2 ANQGSEA. The CDR3 spells CSVHSGSYNEQFF. The CDR3 DNA reads TGCAGCGTTCATAGCGGGAGCTACAATGAGCAGTTCTTC.

The V gene is TRBV7-2, the J gene TRBJ1-2; 11 bases are shared with TRBD1. The CDR3 totals 14 residues. Germline V gene data show CDR1 as SGHTA and CDR2 as FQGNSA. Trimming at V came to 6 bases and at J to 7 bases, leaving 7 bases not matched to a gene. CDR3 DNA sequence: TGTGCCAGCAGAAGCGGACAGGGGGCTTTTGGCTACACCTTC. This gives the protein CASRSGQGAFGYTF.

This chain links TRBV19 with TRBJ1-1; no firm D call. The V and J ends lost 7 bases and 6 bases respectively, with 15 bases between them. CDR1 and CDR2 (germline): LNHDA, SQIVND (reference sequence). The CDR3 loop spans 13 amino acids. The CDR3 region is CASKKQYSPEAFF. The CDR3 bases are TGTGCCAGTAAGAAACAGTATTCTCCTGAAGCTTTCTTT.

The rearrangement uses TRBV5-1 and TRBJ2-1, with D maybe TRBD2 (6 bases). Per the germline V gene, CDR1 is SGHRS and CDR2 is YFSETQ. Trimming took 0 bases from V and 0 from J, leaving 10 bases between them. The CDR3 loop spans 16 amino acids. Written as DNA, the CDR3 is TGCGCCAGCAGCTTGGTATCGGGAGCCTCCTACAATGAGCAGTTCTTC. Protein: CASSLVSGASYNEQFF.

J is TRBJ1-2 and V is TRBV7-2; 8 nucleotides line up with TRBD1. Germline V gene data show CDR1 as SGHTA and CDR2 as FQGNSA. The ends lost 3 bases at V and 7 bases at J; junction bases unmatched: 10. CDR3 size: 15 residues. CDR3 loop: CASSFSQGAMTGYTF. CDR3 in DNA: TGTGCCAGCAGCTTTTCCCAGGGGGCGATGACTGGCTACACCTTC.

In nucleotides, the CDR3 is TGTGCCAGCAGTGACCCGGACAGTAATCAGCCCCAGCATTTT. Translated, it gives CASSDPDSNQPQHF. This sequence joins TRBV6-4 and TRBJ1-5; a weak D match, TRBD1 (6 bases). The CDR3 sequence is 14 residues long. V lost 2 bases, J lost 4 bases, and 9 bases lay in between. Germline loops: CDR1 MRHNA, CDR2 SNTAGT.

This chain links TRBV7-2 with TRBJ2-1; 7 bases line up with TRBD2. The CDR3 runs 13 residues. V dropped 1 base and J dropped 10; count of bases not matched to a gene: 4. From germline, CDR1 is SGHTA and CDR2 FQGNSA. The CDR3 DNA reads as TGTGCCAGCAGCTTAGATGGAGCGGGAGAGCAGTTCTTC. Protein sequence: CASSLDGAGEQFF. Together with reference TRBV7-2 and TRBJ2-1, the CDR3 gives the full variable domain: GAGVSQSPSNKVTEKGKDVELRCDPISGHTALYWYRQSLGQGLEFLIYFQGNSAPDKSGLPSDRFSAERTGGSVSTLTIQRTQQEDSAVYLCASSLDGAGEQFFGPGTRLTVL.

The V call is TRBV6-5, the J call TRBJ1-2; 11 bases map to TRBD1. Per the germline V gene, CDR1 is MNHEY and CDR2 is SVGAGI. V was clipped by 7 bases and J by 2 bases; unmatched bases: 6. The CDR3 length is 15 residues. The CDR3 sequence: CASKSGTGGNYGYTF. In nucleotides, the CDR3 is TGTGCCAGCAAATCCGGGACAGGGGGGAACTATGGCTACACCTTC.

The chain carries TRBV15 and TRBJ2-1; perhaps TRBD1 as D (5 bases). This CDR3 is built from 15 residues. Germline V gene data show CDR1 as LNHNV and CDR2 as YYDKDF (reference sequence). The V end lost 0 bases, the J end lost 7 bases, and 13 bases lay between the germline ends. CDR3 sequence reads: CATSRDGRVENEQFF. Here the CDR3 DNA reads TGTGCCACCAGCAGAGATGGCAGGGTTGAGAATGAGCAGTTCTTC.

The chain is built from TRBV6-1 and TRBJ2-3; D call uncertain. Germline V gene data show CDR1 as MNHNS and CDR2 as SASEGT. V lost 3 bases, J lost 2 bases, and 6 bases lay in between. The CDR3 has 13 residues. For the CDR3, the DNA is TGTGCCAGCAGTGATATGTCCACAGATACGCAGTATTTT. It is translated as CASSDMSTDTQYF.

The V gene is TRBV6-1, the J gene TRBJ2-1; 10 bases align to TRBD1. After removal of 2 bases from V and 8 bases from J, the junction contained 6 bases not matched to a gene. CDR3 length: 15 residues. CDR1 is MNHNS and CDR2 is SASEGT in the germline V gene. CDR3 residues: CASSERTGGWDEQFF. The CDR3, as DNA: TGTGCCAGCAGTGAAAGGACAGGGGGGTGGGATGAGCAGTTCTTC.

This chain connects TRBV29-1 to TRBJ2-3; 9 bases match TRBD1. The CDR3 runs 12 residues. The ends lost 6 bases at V and 6 bases at J; junction bases unmatched: 4. Germline V gene lookup returns CDR1 SQVTM and CDR2 ANQGSEA. The CDR3 nucleotides are TGCAGCGTGGGACAGGGTGGGGATACGCAGTATTTT. This translates into CSVGQGGDTQYF.